This TCR beta chain was identified during a study of cytomegalovirus exposure and HLA in healthy donors. Study-wide context: Some 80 million unique TCRs from HLA-typed donors were held in an early data release. Caucasian-associated ancestry cluster membership applied to under 85% of a few hundred genotyped donors. Points from the study as a whole: No immune exposure information besides CMV serostatus was available.

V shed 2 bases and J shed 0 bases, with 4 bases lying between them. The CDR3 has 13 residues. Per germline, CDR1 SGHRS and CDR2 YFSETQ. A remark on this clone: Its specificity is unknown.

The PCR used 60 Vbeta and 13 Jbeta primers. The assay was immunoSEQ multiplex PCR, and TCRdb's table has in-frame clones only and misses some. The profile shows under 150,000 clones, 75% to 80% of them singletons. The clonotype was recovered from a middle-aged woman in good health and CMV-seropositive. Sample: PBMCs. The chain recombines TRBV5-1 with TRBJ2-3; no reliable D call. CDR3 sequence: CASSLSSTDTQYF. The CDR3 bases are TGCGCCAGCAGCTTATCGAGCACAGATACGCAGTATTTT.